This T cell receptor (beta chain) was sequenced during a study of blood T cell repertoires in COVID-19. Study-level information: There were acute and convalescent COVID-19 samples, and they came from the United States, Italy and Spain. T cells, B-cell-depleted T cells, or PBMCs supplied cDNA or gDNA.

The germline gives CDR1 SNHLY, CDR2 FYNNEI. V was cut by 6 bases and J by 0 bases, with 12 bases left in between. The CDR3 extends over 15 amino acids. Original handling: The assay estimated nucleated cells by amplifying reference gene primers. Assay: immunoSEQ multiplex PCR; the TCRdb copy retains only in-frame clones and omits some. The V and J calls and clone size are taken from that table; D and trimming were inferred from the DNA. The sample gives 200,000 or so clones, about nine tenths of which show up once; 2.5% to 3.5% is in the top ten. This sequence originates from an older woman with acute or convalescent COVID-19. The sample taken for sequencing was peripheral blood. The gene calls are TRBV2 and TRBJ1-5, with D maybe TRBD1 (5 bases). The CDR3 sequence is CASSTGDNSNQPQHF. DNA of the CDR3: TGTGCCAGCAGCACGGGGGATAATAGCAATCAGCCCCAGCATTTT.